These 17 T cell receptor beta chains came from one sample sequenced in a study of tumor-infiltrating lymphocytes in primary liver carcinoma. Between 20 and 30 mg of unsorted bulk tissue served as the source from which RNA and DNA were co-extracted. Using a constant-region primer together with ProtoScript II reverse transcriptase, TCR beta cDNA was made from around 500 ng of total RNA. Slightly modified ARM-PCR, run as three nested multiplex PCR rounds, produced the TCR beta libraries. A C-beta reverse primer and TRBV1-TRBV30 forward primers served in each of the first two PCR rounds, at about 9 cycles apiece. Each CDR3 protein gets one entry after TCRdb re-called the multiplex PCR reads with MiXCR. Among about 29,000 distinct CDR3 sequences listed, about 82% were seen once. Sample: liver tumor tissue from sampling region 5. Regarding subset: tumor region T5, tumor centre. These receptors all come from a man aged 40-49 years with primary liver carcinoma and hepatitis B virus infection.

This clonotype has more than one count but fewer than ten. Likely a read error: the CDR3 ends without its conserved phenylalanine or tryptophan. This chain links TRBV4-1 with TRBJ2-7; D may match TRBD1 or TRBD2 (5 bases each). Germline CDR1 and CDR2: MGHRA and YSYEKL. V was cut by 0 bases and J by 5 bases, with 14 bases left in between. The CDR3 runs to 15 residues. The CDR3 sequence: CASSQEPIRGHEQYS. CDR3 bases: TGCGCCAGCAGCCAAGAGCCCATCCGGGGACACGAGCAGTACTCC.

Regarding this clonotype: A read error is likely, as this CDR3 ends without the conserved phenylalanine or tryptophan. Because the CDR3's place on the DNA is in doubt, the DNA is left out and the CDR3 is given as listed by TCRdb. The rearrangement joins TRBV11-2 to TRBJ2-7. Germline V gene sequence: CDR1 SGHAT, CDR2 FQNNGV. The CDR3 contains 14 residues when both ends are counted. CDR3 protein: CVSSLDLGGWELYL.

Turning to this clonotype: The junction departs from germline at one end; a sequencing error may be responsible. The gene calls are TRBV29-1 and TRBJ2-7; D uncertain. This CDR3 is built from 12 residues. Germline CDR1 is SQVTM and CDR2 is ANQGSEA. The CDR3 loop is CNVTNSSYEQYF. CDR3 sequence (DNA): TGCAACGTTACTAACAGCTCCTACGAGCAATACTTC.

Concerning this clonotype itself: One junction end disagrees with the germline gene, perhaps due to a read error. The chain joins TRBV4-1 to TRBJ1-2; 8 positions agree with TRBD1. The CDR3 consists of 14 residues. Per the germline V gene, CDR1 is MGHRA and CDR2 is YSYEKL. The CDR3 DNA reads TGCGCCAGGAGCCAAGGGGACAGGAATTATGGCTACACCTTT. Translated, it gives CARSQGDRNYGYTF.

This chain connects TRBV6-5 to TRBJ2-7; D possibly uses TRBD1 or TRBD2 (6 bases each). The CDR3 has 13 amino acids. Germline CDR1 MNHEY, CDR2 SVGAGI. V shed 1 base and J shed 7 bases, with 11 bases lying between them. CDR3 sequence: CASSYWGADEQYF. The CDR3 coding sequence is TGTGCCAGCAGTTACTGGGGGGCGGATGAGCAGTACTTC.

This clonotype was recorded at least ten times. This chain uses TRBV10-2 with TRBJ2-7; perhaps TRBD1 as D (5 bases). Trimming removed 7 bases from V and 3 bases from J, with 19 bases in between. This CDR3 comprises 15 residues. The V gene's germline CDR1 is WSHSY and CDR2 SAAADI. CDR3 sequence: CASNPGQGAIYEQYF. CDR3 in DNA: TGCGCCAGCAACCCTGGACAAGGGGCGATCTACGAGCAGTACTTC.

The DNA for the CDR3 is TGTGTCACCAGCTTTGCGAGATCGAACACCGGGGAGCTGTTTTTT. Translated: CVTSFARSNTGELFF. This chain links TRBV11-2 with TRBJ2-2; no reliable D call. The CDR3 sequence is 15 residues long. Germline CDR1 and CDR2: SGHAT and FQNNGV.

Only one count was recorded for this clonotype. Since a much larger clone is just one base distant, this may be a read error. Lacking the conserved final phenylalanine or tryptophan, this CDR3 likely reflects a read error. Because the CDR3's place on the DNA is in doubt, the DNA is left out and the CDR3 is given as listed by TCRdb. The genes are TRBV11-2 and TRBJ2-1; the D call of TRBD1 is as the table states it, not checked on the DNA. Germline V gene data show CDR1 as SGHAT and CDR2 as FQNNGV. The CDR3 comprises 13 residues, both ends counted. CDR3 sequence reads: CASSFRTGGESFL.

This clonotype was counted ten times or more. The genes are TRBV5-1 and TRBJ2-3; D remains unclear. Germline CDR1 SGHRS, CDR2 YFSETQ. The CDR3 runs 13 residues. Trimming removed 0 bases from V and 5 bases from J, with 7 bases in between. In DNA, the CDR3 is TGCGCCAGCAGCTTGGCGGACGGAGATACGCAGTATTTT. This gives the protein CASSLADGDTQYF.

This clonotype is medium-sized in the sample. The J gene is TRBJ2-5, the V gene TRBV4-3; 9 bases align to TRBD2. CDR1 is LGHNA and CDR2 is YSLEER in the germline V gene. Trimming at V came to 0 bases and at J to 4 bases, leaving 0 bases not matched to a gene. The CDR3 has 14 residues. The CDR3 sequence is CASSQDSGRETQYF. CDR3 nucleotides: TGCGCCAGCAGCCAAGATAGCGGGAGAGAGACCCAGTACTTC.

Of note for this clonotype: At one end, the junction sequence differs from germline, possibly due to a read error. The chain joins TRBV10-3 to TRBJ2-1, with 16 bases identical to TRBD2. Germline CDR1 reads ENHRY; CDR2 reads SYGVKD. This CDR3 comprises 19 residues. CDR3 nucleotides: TGTGCCACCAACCAGGGACTAGCGGGAGGGCCGAGCTCCTACAATGAGCAGTCCTTC. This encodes CATNQGLAGGPSSYNEQSF.

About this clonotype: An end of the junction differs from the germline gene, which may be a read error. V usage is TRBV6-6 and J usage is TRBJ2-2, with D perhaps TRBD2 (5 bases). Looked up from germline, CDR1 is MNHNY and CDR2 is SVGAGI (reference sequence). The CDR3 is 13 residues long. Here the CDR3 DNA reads TGTGCCAGCAGCATTGCGAACACCGGGAAGCTGTTTTTT. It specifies CASSIANTGKLFF.

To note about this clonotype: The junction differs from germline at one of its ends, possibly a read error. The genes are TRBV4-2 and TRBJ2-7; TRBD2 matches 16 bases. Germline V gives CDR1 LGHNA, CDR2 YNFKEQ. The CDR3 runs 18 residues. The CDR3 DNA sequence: TGTGCCAGCTGTGGAAATCCGGGACTAGCGGGAGGGCCACACGAGCAGTATTTC. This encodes CASCGNPGLAGGPHEQYF.

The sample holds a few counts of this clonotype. In nucleotides, the CDR3 is TGCAGTGCTAGTCAGAGCGAACCCGAAAAGTCGAATGAGCAGTTCTTC. Protein: CSASQSEPEKSNEQFF. This sequence joins TRBV20-1 and TRBJ2-1, with D unresolved. V shed 3 bases and J shed 7 bases, with 22 bases lying between them. This CDR3 region has 16 residues. From germline, CDR1 is DFQATT and CDR2 SNEGSKA (reference sequence).

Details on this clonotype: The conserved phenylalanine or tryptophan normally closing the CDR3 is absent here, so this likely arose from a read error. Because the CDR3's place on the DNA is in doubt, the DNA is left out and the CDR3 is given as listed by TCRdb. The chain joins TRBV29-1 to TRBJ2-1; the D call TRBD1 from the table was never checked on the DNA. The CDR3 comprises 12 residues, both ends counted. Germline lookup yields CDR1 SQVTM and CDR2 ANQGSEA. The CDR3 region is CSARTWGNERFL.

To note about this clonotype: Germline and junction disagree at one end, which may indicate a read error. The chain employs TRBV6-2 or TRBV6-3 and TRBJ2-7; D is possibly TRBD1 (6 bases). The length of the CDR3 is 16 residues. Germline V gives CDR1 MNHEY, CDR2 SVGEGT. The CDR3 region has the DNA TGTTCCAGCAATTTATGGTCCGGAACAGGGTCCTACGAGCAGTACTTC. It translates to CSSNLWSGTGSYEQYF.

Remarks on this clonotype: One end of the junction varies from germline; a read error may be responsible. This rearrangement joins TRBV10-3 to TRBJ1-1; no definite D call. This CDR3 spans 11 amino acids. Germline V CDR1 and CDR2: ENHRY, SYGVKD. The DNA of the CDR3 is TGTGCCATCAGTGCCGTGACTGAAGCGTCCTTT. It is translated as CAISAVTEASF.